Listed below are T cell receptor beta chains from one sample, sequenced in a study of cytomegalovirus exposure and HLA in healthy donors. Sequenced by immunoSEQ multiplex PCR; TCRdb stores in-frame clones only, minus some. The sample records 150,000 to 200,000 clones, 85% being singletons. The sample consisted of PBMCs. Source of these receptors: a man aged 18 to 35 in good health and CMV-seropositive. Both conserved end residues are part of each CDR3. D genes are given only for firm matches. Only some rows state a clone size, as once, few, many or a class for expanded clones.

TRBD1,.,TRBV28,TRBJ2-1,CASLARQGAGLDEQFF,TGTGCCAGCCTAGCGAGGCAGGGGGCGGGTTTGGATGAGCAGTTCTTC
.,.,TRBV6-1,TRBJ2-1,CASSEGNPGFTEQFF,TGTGCCAGCAGTGAAGGTAATCCGGGTTTTACTGAGCAGTTCTTC
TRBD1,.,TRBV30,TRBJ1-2,CAWSDRTGNYGYTF,TGTGCCTGGAGTGATAGGACAGGGAACTATGGCTACACCTTC
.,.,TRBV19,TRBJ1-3,CAAGAGGNTIYF,TGTGCCGCTGGGGCAGGTGGAAACACCATATATTTT
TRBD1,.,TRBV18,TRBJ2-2,CASSEGQESTGELFF,TGTGCCAGCTCGGAAGGACAGGAGTCCACCGGGGAGCTGTTTTTT
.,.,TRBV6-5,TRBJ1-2,CASSPDRFNYGYTF,TGTGCCAGCAGCCCAGACAGGTTTAACTATGGCTACACCTTC
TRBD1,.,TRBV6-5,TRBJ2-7,CASSYSTGLEQYF,TGTGCCAGCAGTTACTCGACAGGGTTGGAGCAGTACTTC
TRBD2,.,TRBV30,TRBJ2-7,CAWSRDYSYEQYF,TGTGCCTGGTCCCGGGACTACTCCTACGAGCAGTACTTC
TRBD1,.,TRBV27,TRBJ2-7,CASSRRRDRGYEQYF,TGTGCCAGCAGCCGCCGGAGGGACAGGGGCTACGAGCAGTACTTC
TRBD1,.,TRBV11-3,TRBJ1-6,CASTEGTGYNSPLHF,TGTGCCAGCACCGAGGGGACAGGTTATAATTCACCCCTCCACTTT
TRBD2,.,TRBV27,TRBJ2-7,CASSLAGGPNEQYF,TGTGCCAGCAGTTTAGCGGGGGGGCCTAACGAGCAGTACTTC
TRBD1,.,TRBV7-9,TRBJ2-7,CASSRGPGGSHEQYF,TGTGCCAGCAGCCGAGGTCCAGGGGGATCCCACGAGCAGTACTTC
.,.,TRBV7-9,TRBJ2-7,CASSVGTGLDEQYF,TGTGCCAGCAGTGTGGGAACAGGGCTAGACGAGCAGTACTTC
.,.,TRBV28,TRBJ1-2,CASSYLDSQTGGYTF,TGTGCCAGCAGTTACCTGGACAGTCAAACGGGCGGCTACACCTTC
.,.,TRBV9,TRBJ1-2,CASSVGGFGYTF,TGTGCCAGCAGCGTAGGAGGGTTCGGCTACACCTTC
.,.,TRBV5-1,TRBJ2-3,CASSLGRTDTQYF,TGCGCCAGCAGCTTGGGGAGGACAGATACGCAGTATTTT
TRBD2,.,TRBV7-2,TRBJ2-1,CASGETSGGVNEQFF,TGTGCCAGCGGTGAGACTAGCGGGGGGGTCAATGAGCAGTTCTTC
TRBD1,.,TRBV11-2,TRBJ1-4,CASRLGTVEKLFF,TGTGCCAGCAGACTAGGGACAGTAGAAAAACTGTTTTTT
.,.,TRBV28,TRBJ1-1,CASSIRGNTEAFF,TGTGCCAGCAGTATAAGGGGGAACACTGAAGCTTTCTTT
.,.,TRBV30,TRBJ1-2,CAWSVGGGRYGYTF,TGTGCCTGGAGTGTCGGGGGGGGCCGCTATGGCTACACCTTC
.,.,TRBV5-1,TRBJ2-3,CASSRTGKFDTQYF,TGCGCCAGCAGCAGAACAGGGAAGTTTGATACGCAGTATTTT
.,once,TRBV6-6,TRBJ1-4,CASSYRSGEKLFF,TGTGCCAGCAGTTACAGGAGTGGGGAAAAACTGTTTTTT
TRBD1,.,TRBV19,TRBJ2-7,CASSVSLTGTGGYEQYF,TGTGCCAGTAGTGTCTCCCTTACCGGGACAGGGGGATACGAGCAGTACTTC
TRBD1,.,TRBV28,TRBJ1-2,CASSLRQGRNYGYTF,TGTGCCAGCAGCCTACGACAGGGGAGGAACTATGGCTACACCTTC
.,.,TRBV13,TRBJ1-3,CASSSQPARGGNTIYF,TGTGCCAGCAGCTCACAACCCGCCCGAGGGGGAAACACCATATATTTT
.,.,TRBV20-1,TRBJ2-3,CSARETDTQYF,TGCAGTGCACGGGAAACAGATACGCAGTATTTT
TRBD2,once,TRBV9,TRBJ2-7,CASSQEERGSYEQYF,TGTGCCAGCAGCCAGGAGGAGCGGGGCTCCTACGAGCAGTACTTC
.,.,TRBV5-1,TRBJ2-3,CASSLTLDPTDTQYF,TGCGCCAGCAGCTTGACCCTAGACCCCACAGATACGCAGTATTTT
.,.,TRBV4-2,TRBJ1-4,CASSQDGEQGGEKLFF,TGTGCCAGCAGCCAAGATGGAGAACAGGGTGGTGAAAAACTGTTTTTT
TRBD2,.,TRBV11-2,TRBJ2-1,CASSPPSGRSYNEQFF,TGTGCCAGCAGCCCGCCTAGCGGTCGCTCCTACAATGAGCAGTTCTTC
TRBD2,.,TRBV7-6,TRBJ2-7,CASSPGLAADEQYF,TGTGCCAGCAGCCCCGGACTAGCGGCCGACGAGCAGTACTTC
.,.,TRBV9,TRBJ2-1,CASSESGNSIMDEQFF,TGTGCCAGCAGTGAATCCGGGAATTCAATTATGGATGAGCAGTTCTTC
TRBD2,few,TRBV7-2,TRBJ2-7,CASSRATSGGSYEQYF,TGTGCCAGCAGCCGCGCGACTAGCGGGGGATCCTACGAGCAGTACTTC
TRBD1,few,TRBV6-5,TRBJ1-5,CASSSTGGFEQPQHF,TGTGCCAGCAGTTCGACAGGGGGATTCGAACAGCCCCAGCATTTT
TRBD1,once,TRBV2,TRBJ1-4,CASSEGGQVEKLFF,TGTGCCAGCAGTGAGGGGGGACAGGTGGAAAAACTGTTTTTT
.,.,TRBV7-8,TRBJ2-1,CASSPGRDEQFF,TGTGCCAGCAGTCCGGGTAGAGATGAGCAGTTCTTC
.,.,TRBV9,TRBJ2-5,CASSVGTEETQYF,TGTGCCAGCAGCGTAGGGACTGAAGAGACCCAGTACTTC
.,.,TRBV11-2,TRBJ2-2,CASSLGTLGELFF,TGTGCCAGCAGCTTAGGGACACTCGGGGAGCTGTTTTTT
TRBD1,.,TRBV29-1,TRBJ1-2,CSVERGQGHYGYTF,TGCAGCGTTGAGAGGGGACAGGGGCACTATGGCTACACCTTC
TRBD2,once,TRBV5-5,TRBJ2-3,CASSPQSGNTDTQYF,TGTGCCAGCAGCCCCCAAAGCGGGAACACAGATACGCAGTATTTT
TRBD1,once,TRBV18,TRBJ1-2,CASSPPAQGNRGYTF,TGTGCCAGCTCACCACCGGCACAGGGGAATCGGGGCTACACCTTC
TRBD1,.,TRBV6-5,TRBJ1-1,CASKEQGTNTEAFF,TGTGCCAGCAAAGAACAGGGGACGAACACTGAAGCTTTCTTT
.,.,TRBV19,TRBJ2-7,CASSIFHLNEQYF,TGTGCCAGTTCAATCTTTCACTTGAACGAGCAGTACTTC
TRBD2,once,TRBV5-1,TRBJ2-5,CASSLWGGGSGETQYF,TGCGCCAGCAGCTTGTGGGGCGGGGGGTCTGGCGAGACCCAGTACTTC
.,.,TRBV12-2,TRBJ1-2,CASRFALRAVNYGYTF,TGTGCAAGTCGCTTCGCGTTGAGGGCGGTTAACTATGGCTACACCTTC